A selection of T cell receptor beta chains follows, all from one sample in a study of blood T cell repertoires in COVID-19. Here immunoSEQ multiplex PCR was the method, and the copy in TCRdb shows in-frame clones only, minus some. The table includes about 140,000 clones, approximately 78% detected once. Input material: peripheral blood. The receptors stem from an elderly woman with acute or convalescent COVID-19. Each CDR3 is given with its conserved first and last residue. Size tells how often a clone was seen (once, few, many) or the class of an expanded clone, and some rows leave it out.

size	V	CDR3
.	TRBV27	CASSLSPLREQYF
.	TRBV28	CASSLIRGLWYF
.	TRBV7-8	CASSLQGQVASYTF
.	TRBV2	CASSEMAGSQPQHF
.	TRBV14	CASSLWTGRQETQYF
.	TRBV19	CASSWSGGRYEQYF
.	TRBV19	CASSLGTSGIGDTQYF
.	TRBV2	CASTWQGAVNTEAFF
.	TRBV21-1	CASSKAAGHYEQYF
.	TRBV11-2	CASSPSRGKTGELFF
few	TRBV19	CASSIIPRTGGVNGYTF
.	TRBV18	CASSPREEDIQYF
.	TRBV5-1	CASSPEGLAGETTDTQYF
.	TRBV7-2	CASSSKRDRGPREKLFF
.	TRBV7-9	CASSLFPGQGRRSYNEQFF
.	TRBV5-1	CASSLDWQGERFGANVLTF
.	TRBV19	CASSTEEGREQYF
once	TRBV9	CASSVGRANTEAFF
.	TRBV4-1	CASSQDVQVTSEAFF
.	TRBV5-1	CASSPWLAEAYEQYF
.	TRBV6-5	CASRDRVWEVFF
.	TRBV19	CASSRPQGHSVDQPQHF
.	TRBV7-2	CATRDSGSDTQYF
.	TRBV27	CASSLSPSGGDPYEQYF
.	TRBV6-5	CASSRKWLAGETQYF
.	TRBV9	CASSVSPWNTEAFF
.	TRBV5-1	CASSLGAGANVLTF
.	TRBV4-2	CASSQLPAGRPGELFF
few	TRBV5-8	CASSLRTGESSYNSPLHF
.	TRBV12-3/TRBV12-4	CASTEQGIPGYTF
.	TRBV6-5	CASSPRTDNYGYTF
.	TRBV6-5	CASTKRGGTEAFF
.	TRBV4-1	CASSQDDLAGGPNEQFF
.	TRBV7-8	CASSLYFRGVKNIQYF
once	TRBV5-1	CASSLGGQGYGYTF
.	TRBV28	CASSYRNSPLHF
.	TRBV7-9	CASSTTGLPEAFF